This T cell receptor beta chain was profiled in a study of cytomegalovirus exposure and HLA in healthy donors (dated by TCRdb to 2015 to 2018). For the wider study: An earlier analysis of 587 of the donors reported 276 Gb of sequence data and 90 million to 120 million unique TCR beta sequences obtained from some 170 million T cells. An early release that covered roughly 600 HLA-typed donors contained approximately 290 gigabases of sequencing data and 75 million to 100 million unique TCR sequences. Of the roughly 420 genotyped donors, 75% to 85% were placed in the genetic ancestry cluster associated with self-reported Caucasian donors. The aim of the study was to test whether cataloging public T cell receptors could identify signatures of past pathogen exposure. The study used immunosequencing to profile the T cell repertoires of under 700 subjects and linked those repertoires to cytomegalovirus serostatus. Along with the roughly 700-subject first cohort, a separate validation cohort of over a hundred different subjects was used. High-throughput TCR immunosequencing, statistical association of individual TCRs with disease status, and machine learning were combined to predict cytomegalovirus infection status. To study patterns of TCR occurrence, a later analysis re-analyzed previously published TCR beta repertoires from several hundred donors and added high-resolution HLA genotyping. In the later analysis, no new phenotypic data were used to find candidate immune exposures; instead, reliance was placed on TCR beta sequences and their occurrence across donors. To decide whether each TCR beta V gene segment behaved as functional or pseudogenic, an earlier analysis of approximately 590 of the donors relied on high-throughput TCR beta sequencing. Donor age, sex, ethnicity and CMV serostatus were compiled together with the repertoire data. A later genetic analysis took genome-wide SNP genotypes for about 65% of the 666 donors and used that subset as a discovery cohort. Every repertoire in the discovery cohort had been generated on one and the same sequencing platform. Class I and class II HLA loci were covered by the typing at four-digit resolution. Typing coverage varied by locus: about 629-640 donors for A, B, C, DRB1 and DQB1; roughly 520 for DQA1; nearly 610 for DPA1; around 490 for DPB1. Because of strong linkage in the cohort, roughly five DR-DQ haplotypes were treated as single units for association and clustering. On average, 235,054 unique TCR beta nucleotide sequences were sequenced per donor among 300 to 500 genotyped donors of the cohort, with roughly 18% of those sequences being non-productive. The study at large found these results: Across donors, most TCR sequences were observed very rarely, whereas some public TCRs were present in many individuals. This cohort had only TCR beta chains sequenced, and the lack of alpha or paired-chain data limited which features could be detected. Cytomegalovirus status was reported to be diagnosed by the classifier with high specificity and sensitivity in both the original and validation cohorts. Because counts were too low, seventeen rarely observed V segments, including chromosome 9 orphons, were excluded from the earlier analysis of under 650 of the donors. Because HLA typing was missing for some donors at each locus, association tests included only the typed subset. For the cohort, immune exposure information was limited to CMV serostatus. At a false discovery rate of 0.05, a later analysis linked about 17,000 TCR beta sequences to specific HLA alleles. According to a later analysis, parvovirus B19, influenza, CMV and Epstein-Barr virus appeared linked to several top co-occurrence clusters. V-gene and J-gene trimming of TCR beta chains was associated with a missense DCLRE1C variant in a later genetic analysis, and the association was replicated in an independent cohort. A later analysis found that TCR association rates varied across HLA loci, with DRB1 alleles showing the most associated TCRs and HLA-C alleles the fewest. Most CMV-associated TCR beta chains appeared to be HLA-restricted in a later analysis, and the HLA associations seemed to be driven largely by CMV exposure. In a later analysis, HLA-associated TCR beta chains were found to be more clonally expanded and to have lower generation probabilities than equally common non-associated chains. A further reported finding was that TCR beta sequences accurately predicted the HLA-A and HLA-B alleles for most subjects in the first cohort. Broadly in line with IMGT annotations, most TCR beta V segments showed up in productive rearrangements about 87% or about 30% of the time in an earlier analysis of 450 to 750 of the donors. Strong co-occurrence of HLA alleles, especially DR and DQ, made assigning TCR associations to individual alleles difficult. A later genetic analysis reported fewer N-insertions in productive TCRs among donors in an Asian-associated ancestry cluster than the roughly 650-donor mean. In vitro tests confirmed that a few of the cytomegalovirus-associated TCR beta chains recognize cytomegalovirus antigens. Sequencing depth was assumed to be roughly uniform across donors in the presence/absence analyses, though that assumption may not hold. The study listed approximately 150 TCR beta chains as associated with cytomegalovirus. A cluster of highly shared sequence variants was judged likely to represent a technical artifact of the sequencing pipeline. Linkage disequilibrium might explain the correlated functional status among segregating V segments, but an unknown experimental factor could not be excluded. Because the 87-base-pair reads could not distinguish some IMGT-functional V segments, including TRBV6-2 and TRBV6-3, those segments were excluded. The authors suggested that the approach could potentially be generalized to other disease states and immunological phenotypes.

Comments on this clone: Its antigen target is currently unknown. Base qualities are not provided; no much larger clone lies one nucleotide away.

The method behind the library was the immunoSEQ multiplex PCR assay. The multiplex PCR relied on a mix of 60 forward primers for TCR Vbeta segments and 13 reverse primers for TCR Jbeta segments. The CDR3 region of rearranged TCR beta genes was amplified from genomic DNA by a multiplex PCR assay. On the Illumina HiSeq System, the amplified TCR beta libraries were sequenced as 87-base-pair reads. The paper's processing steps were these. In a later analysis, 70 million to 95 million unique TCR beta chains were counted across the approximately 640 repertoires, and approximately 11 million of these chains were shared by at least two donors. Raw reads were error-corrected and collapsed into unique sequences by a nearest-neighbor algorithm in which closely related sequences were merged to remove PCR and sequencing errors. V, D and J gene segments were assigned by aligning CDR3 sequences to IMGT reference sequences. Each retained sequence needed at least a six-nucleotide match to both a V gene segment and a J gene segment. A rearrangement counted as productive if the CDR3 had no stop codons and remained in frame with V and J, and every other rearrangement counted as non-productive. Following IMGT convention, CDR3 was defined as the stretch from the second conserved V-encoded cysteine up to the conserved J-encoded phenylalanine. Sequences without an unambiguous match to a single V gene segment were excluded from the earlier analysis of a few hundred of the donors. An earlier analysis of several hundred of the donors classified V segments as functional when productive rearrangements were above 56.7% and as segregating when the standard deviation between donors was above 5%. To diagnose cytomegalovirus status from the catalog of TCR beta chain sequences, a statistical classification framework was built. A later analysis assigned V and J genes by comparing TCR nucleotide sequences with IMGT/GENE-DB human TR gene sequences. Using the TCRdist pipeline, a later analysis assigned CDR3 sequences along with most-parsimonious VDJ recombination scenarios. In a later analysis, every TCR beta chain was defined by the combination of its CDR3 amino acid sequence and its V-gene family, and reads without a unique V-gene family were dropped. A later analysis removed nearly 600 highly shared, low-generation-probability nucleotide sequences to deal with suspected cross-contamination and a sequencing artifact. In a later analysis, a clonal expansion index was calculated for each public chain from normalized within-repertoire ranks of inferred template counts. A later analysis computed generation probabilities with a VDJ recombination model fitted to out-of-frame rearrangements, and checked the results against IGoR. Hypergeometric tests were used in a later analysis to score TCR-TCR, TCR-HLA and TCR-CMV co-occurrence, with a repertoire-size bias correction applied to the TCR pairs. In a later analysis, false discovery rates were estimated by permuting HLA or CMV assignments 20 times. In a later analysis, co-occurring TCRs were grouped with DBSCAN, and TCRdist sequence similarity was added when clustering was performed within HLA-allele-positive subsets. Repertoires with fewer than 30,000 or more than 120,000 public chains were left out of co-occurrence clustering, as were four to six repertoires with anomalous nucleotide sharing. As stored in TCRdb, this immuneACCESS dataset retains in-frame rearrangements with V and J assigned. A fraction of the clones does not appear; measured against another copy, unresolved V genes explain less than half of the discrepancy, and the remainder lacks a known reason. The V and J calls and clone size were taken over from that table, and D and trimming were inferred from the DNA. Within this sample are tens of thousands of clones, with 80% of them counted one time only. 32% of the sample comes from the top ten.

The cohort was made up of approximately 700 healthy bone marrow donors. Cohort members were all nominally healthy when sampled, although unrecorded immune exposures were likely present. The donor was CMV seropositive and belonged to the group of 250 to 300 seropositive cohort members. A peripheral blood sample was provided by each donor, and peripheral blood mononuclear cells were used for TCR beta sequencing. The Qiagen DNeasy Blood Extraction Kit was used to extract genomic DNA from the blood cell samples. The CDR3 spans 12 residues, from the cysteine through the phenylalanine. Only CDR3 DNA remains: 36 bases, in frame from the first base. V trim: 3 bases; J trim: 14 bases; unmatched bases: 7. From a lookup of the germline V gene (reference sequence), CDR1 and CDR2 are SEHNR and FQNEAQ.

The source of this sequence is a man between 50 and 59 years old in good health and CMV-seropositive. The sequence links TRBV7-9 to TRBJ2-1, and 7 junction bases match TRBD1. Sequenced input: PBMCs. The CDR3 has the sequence CASSLEQGTKFF. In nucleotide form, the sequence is TGTGCCAGCAGCTTGGAACAGGGGACCAAGTTCTTC.